This entry lists 22 T cell receptor beta chains sequenced from one sample in a study of Ad26.COV2.S vaccination and SARS-CoV-2 variants (dated by TCRdb to the early 2020s). Library preparation employed the immunoSEQ multiplex PCR assay. The source is immuneACCESS, and TCRdb retained only in-frame sequences with V and J called. Part of the clones is not carried over; for the studies checked, unresolved V genes explain less than half of this, and the remainder is unexplained. Counted in this sample were roughly 680,000 clones; more than 80% of them appeared once. About 1.5% of the sample is in the top ten clones. What this sample's treatment or condition label stands for: around 19 received Ad26.COV2.S at low or high dose, single or two shots; roughly five received placebo; per-sample allocation not given. For vaccine and placebo recipients, the sequenced repertoires came from samples collected on day 63 after the first injection.

Sequences were derived from peripheral blood, sampled in a trial of Ad26.COV2.S vaccine versus placebo. The receptor set was obtained from a person aged 18-65 years who received the Ad26.COV2.S COVID-19 vaccine or a placebo.

This chain connects TRBV3-1 (or the pseudogene TRBV3-2) to TRBJ1-2; 7 bases are a match to TRBD1. Unmatched junction bases numbered 7, after V lost 0 bases and J lost 6 bases. Germline CDR1 is LGHDT and CDR2 is YNNKEL (reference sequence). The CDR3 extends over 15 amino acids. CDR3 DNA: TGTGCCAGCAGCCAAGACCCCGGGACAGTTGATGGCTACACCTTC. Residues: CASSQDPGTVDGYTF.

The J gene is TRBJ1-1, the V gene TRBV6-6; no reliable D call. The CDR3 has 10 amino acids. The germline gives CDR1 MNHNY, CDR2 SVGAGI (reference sequence). V was shortened by 8 bases and J by 6 bases, with 7 bases between the two germline ends. This CDR3 is CASGKAEAFF. DNA for the CDR3: TGTGCCAGCGGAAAGGCTGAAGCTTTCTTT.

This clone appeared many times. This sequence joins TRBV2 and TRBJ1-3; D not certain. The germline V gene encodes CDR1 SNHLY and CDR2 FYNNEI. The CDR3 has 15 amino acids. V shed 4 bases and J shed 0 bases, with 10 bases lying between them. The CDR3 protein is CASSVLLTSGNTIYF. The CDR3 region has the DNA TGTGCCAGCAGTGTCTTGCTGACCTCTGGAAACACCATATATTTT.

On this clone: The junction departs from germline at one end; a sequencing error may be responsible. The chain combines TRBV7-2 with TRBJ2-4; D might be TRBD2 (7 bases). The germline V gene has CDR1 SGHTA and CDR2 FQGNSA. The CDR3 sequence is 13 residues long. CDR3 protein: CASSFHSEGGKEF. The DNA for the CDR3 is TGTGCCAGCAGCTTTCACTCGGAGGGGGGGAAGGAGTTC.

This chain joins TRBV5-1 and TRBJ2-5, with 8 bases that match TRBD2. This CDR3 comprises 14 residues. V gave up 2 bases and J gave up 5 bases; unmatched junction bases: 5. Germline-derived CDR1 and CDR2 are SGHRS and YFSETQ. The CDR3 region is CASSFLSGSETQYF. The CDR3 DNA follows: TGCGCCAGCAGCTTTCTAAGCGGGAGTGAGACCCAGTACTTC.

The rearrangement joins TRBV10-3 to TRBJ2-5, with 9 bases identical to TRBD2. The V and J ends lost 7 bases and 4 bases, in that order; junction bases with no gene match: 7. The germline V gene has CDR1 ENHRY and CDR2 SYGVKD. The CDR3 sequence is 14 residues long. The CDR3 DNA sequence: TGTGCCATCAAAGAGGGACTAGCCGGAGAGACCCAGTACTTC. This encodes CAIKEGLAGETQYF.

The chain couples TRBV12-5 to TRBJ2-1; D ambiguous. This CDR3 has 12 residues. With 7 bases removed from V and 7 bases from J, the gap between germline ends came to 11 bases. Per germline, CDR1 LGHNT and CDR2 FRNRAP. CDR3 loop: CASAPSANEQFF. DNA of the CDR3: TGTGCTAGTGCCCCGAGCGCAAATGAGCAGTTCTTC.

The chain employs TRBV3-1 (or the pseudogene TRBV3-2) and TRBJ2-1; possible D gene TRBD2, 6 bases. This CDR3 contains 14 residues. V shed 4 bases and J shed 6 bases, with 13 bases lying between them. Per germline, CDR1 LGHDT and CDR2 YNNKEL (reference sequence). As DNA, the CDR3 is TGTGCCAGCAGCCTATGGGGGAGGCTCAATGAGCAGTTCTTC. Amino acids: CASSLWGRLNEQFF.

The rearrangement uses TRBV21-1 and TRBJ1-1; no check of the table's D call, TRBD1, against the DNA was made. TRBV21-1 is noted as a pseudogene. The CDR3 length is 13 residues. The CDR3 bases are TGTGCCAGCATGGCCCCCTCCCTGATAGAAGCTTTCTTT. Amino acid sequence: CASMAPSLIEAFF.

This clone is a singleton in its sample. Other DNA sequences of this sample code for an identical CDR3. V gene TRBV5-1 combines with J gene TRBJ2-1, with TRBD2 matching over 7 bases. V trimming: 0 bases; J trimming: 3 bases; junction bases outside the gene matches: 3. The CDR3 is made up of 15 amino acids. Germline-derived CDR1 and CDR2 are SGHRS and YFSETQ. This CDR3 is CASSLVTGGYNEQFF. As DNA, the CDR3 is TGCGCCAGCAGCTTGGTTACGGGGGGCTACAATGAGCAGTTCTTC.

J is TRBJ1-2 and V is TRBV3-1 (or the pseudogene TRBV3-2), with D perhaps TRBD1 (6 bases). V shed 4 bases and J shed 6 bases, with 18 bases lying between them. Germline V gene data show CDR1 as LGHDT and CDR2 as YNNKEL (reference sequence). The CDR3 covers 15 residues. The CDR3 nucleotides are TGTGCCAGCAGCCCCCGGGAGAGGGGGAGGAATGGCTACACCTTC. It is translated as CASSPRERGRNGYTF.

The J gene is TRBJ1-1, the V gene TRBV30; a possible D gene is TRBD1 (5 bases). The CDR3 is 13 amino acids. Germline loops: CDR1 GTSNPN, CDR2 SVGIG (reference sequence). V lost 1 base, J lost 5 bases, and 11 bases lay in between. The CDR3 DNA reads TGTGCCTGGAGTGGTAGGGGTGGTACTGAAGCTTTCTTT. This sequence encodes CAWSGRGGTEAFF.

This chain's CDR3 is CASSTGTALNTEAFF. In nucleotides, the CDR3 is TGTGCCAGTAGTACCGGGACGGCCTTGAACACTGAAGCTTTCTTT. The J gene is TRBJ1-1, the V gene TRBV19, with D perhaps TRBD1 (5 bases). The V and J ends lost 4 bases and 0 bases respectively, with 12 bases between them. This CDR3 is 15 amino acids long. Germline CDR1 reads LNHDA; CDR2 reads SQIVND (reference sequence).

The gene calls are TRBV4-2 and TRBJ2-5, with D possibly matching TRBD1 (5 bases). Trimming pared 0 bases from V and 5 bases from J, leaving 10 bases between. This CDR3 has 14 residues. CDR1 LGHNA and CDR2 YNFKEQ come from the germline V gene. This CDR3 is CASSQDPSGETQYF. CDR3 nucleotides: TGTGCCAGCAGCCAAGATCCCTCAGGGGAGACCCAGTACTTC.

The chain employs TRBV19 and TRBJ2-3; D might be TRBD2 (5 bases). Trimming shortened V by 6 bases and J by 2 bases, and 15 bases separated the two germline ends. The germline gives CDR1 LNHDA, CDR2 SQIVND (reference sequence). There are 15 residues in the CDR3. CDR3 in amino acids: CASSRGSADTDTQYF. DNA for the CDR3: TGTGCCAGTAGCCGGGGTAGCGCCGACACAGATACGCAGTATTTT. The whole variable domain, filled in from reference TRBV19 and TRBJ2-3, reads DGGITQSPKYLFRKEGQNVTLSCEQNLNHDAMYWYRQDPGQGLRLIYYSQIVNDFQKGDIAEGYSVSREKKESFPLTVTSAQKNPTAFYLCASSRGSADTDTQYFGPGTRLTVL.

Only one count was recorded for this clone. The chain joins TRBV7-3 to TRBJ1-2; maybe TRBD1 (5 bases). The CDR3 length is 13 residues. Trimming left V 1 base short and J 6 bases short, with 9 bases between. Germline V gene lookup returns CDR1 SGHTA and CDR2 FQGTGA. The CDR3 coding sequence is TGTGCCAGCAGCTTAAATCAGGGAGATGGCTACACCTTC. Protein product: CASSLNQGDGYTF.

The chain employs TRBV7-2 and TRBJ2-7; perhaps D is TRBD1 or TRBD2 (5 bases each). The CDR3 is 15 amino acids. Trimming stripped 5 bases from V and 2 bases from J, with 16 bases between. Germline V gene sequence: CDR1 SGHTA, CDR2 FQGNSA. CDR3 sequence (DNA): TGTGCCAGCAGCCCTAGCCCGGGGCTCACCTACGAGCAGTACTTC. This encodes CASSPSPGLTYEQYF.

This rearrangement joins TRBV24-1 to TRBJ2-5; the D gene is possibly TRBD1 (5 bases). The CDR3 runs to 15 residues. V lost 4 bases and J lost 1, with 12 bases in between. From germline, CDR1 is KGHDR and CDR2 SFDVKD. Here the CDR3 reads CATSEPTGIQETQYF. DNA for the CDR3: TGTGCCACCAGTGAGCCCACAGGAATCCAAGAGACCCAGTACTTC.

V gene TRBV25-1 combines with J gene TRBJ1-1, with a weak D call TRBD1 (6 bases). The germline gives CDR1 MGHDK, CDR2 SYGVNS. CDR3 length: 15 residues. V dropped 4 bases and J dropped 5 bases, with 17 bases sitting between them. The CDR3 coding sequence is TGTGCCAGCAGTGTGCCTTCTCAGGGGAAGACTGAAGCTTTCTTT. Translation: CASSVPSQGKTEAFF.

This sequence joins TRBV7-3 and TRBJ2-6, with D perhaps assigned TRBD1 or TRBD2 (5 bases each). Germline-derived CDR1 and CDR2 are SGHTA and FQGTGA. V gave up 0 bases and J gave up 1 base, with 13 bases separating them. The CDR3 runs 18 residues. The CDR3 sequence: CASSLTGTAQSGANVLTF. The CDR3 DNA reads TGTGCCAGCAGCTTAACCGGGACGGCTCAATCTGGGGCCAACGTCCTGACTTTC.

The rearrangement joins TRBV30 to TRBJ1-1; 7 nucleotides line up with TRBD1. Trimming took 1 base from V and 4 from J; bases not matched to a gene: 6. Per the germline V gene, CDR1 is GTSNPN and CDR2 is SVGIG (reference sequence). This CDR3 has 14 amino acids. The CDR3 nucleotides are TGTGCCTGGAGTGGAGGCAGGGGGGGCACTGAAGCTTTCTTT. Translating gives CAWSGGRGGTEAFF.

The chain recombines TRBV7-2 with TRBJ2-7, with 9 bases identical to TRBD1. The CDR3 consists of 16 residues. Germline loops: CDR1 SGHTA, CDR2 FQGNSA. The junction had 9 bases not matched to a gene; V was cut back by 2 bases and J by 4 bases. CDR3 protein: CASSLTGTGWQYEQYF. CDR3 sequence (DNA): TGTGCCAGCAGCTTAACCGGGACAGGGTGGCAGTACGAGCAGTACTTC.